The clone carrying this T cell receptor (beta chain) was counted at least ten times. The antigen remains unidentified. This record comes from a study of blood T cells in healthy people across ages. Study-wide results and caveats: A strong correlation was found between TCR beta diversity and the percentage of naive T cells. A greater number of naive CD4+ cells and higher diversity distinguished long-lived donors from aged donors. A roughly linear fall in TCR beta diversity per million T cells was seen with increasing age.

The germline V gene encodes CDR1 SGHTA and CDR2 FQGNSA. The CDR3 is made up of 14 amino acids. V was cut by 6 bases and J by 3 bases, with 12 bases left in between. Sample-barcoded 5' priming and a J-beta primer mix drove a second PCR of roughly 6 to 12 cycles. A single record per CDR3 protein comes from TCRdb applying MiXCR to the 5' RACE reads. The sample lists some 1,500,000 distinct CDR3 sequences; about 42% were seen once. Total RNA amounts of at least 5 micrograms were extracted per sample. Sequencing was done on a sample of blood. The rearrangement joins TRBV7-2 to TRBJ2-1, with D tentatively TRBD2 (5 bases). The sequence was obtained from a woman under 30 in good health. CDR3 amino acids: CASRPGIHYNEQFF. The CDR3, as DNA: TGTGCCAGCAGGCCCGGGATACACTACAATGAGCAGTTCTTC. The full variable domain, in which reference TRBV7-2 and TRBJ2-1 provide the parts outside the CDR3, is GAGVSQSPSNKVTEKGKDVELRCDPISGHTALYWYRQSLGQGLEFLIYFQGNSAPDKSGLPSDRFSAERTGGSVSTLTIQRTQQEDSAVYLCASRPGIHYNEQFFGPGTRLTVL.